The 4 T cell receptor beta chains below come from one sample, sequenced in a study of T cells in Graves' hyperthyroidism and ophthalmopathy. Amplification of TCR beta CDR3 regions used RNA as the template. Researchers ran a first-round RT-PCR on the TCR CDR3 using the HTBI primer set. TCRdb analysed the multiplex PCR reads with MiXCR anew, one entry per CDR3 protein. Of approximately 300,000 distinct CDR3 sequences detected, 16% appear once; the ten largest clones hold around 35%. The sample taken for sequencing was blood. All receptors derive from a man aged 25-45 years with Graves' hyperthyroidism.

This clonotype was seen at least ten times. The genes are TRBV6-4 and TRBJ2-7; tentatively, D is TRBD1 (5 bases). Germline V gives CDR1 MRHNA, CDR2 SNTAGT. V lost 3 bases and J lost 7, with 19 bases in between. This CDR3 is built from 15 residues. The CDR3 bases are TGTGCCAGCAGTGAATTTTGGCCAGGGTCTGGGGAGCAGTACTTC. As protein: CASSEFWPGSGEQYF.

The DNA of the CDR3 is TGTGCCAGCAGTTTTCAACCCCCCATCTACGAGCAGTACTTC. It encodes CASSFQPPIYEQYF. The chain is built from TRBV28 and TRBJ2-7; D call uncertain. Germline lookup yields CDR1 MDHEN and CDR2 SYDVKM. V was clipped by 3 bases and J by 3 bases, with 12 bases between them. The CDR3 contains 14 residues.

This rearrangement joins TRBV4-1 to TRBJ1-1; D remains unclear. The CDR3 sequence is 15 residues long. V was clipped by 4 bases and J by 5 bases, with 17 bases between them. The germline gives CDR1 MGHRA, CDR2 YSYEKL. For the CDR3, the DNA is TGCGCCAGCAGCCCTCCTGTCCGGGGTGGGACTGAAGCTTTCTTT. Translated, it gives CASSPPVRGGTEAFF.

This clonotype was detected many times. The V call is TRBV12-3 or TRBV12-4, the J call TRBJ2-5; 8 bases match TRBD2. The CDR3 runs to 14 residues. Trimming cost V 3 bases and J 4 bases; bases outside gene matches: 4. The DNA of the CDR3 is TGTGCCAGCAGTTTGGGACTAGTATTAGAGACCCAGTACTTC. As protein: CASSLGLVLETQYF.